This T cell receptor beta chain was sequenced for a study of spatial heterogeneity in lung cancer. Study context: At a median of roughly two years after resection, follow-up PBMC samples were sequenced when available. Compared with alpha-chain sequences, beta-chain sequences were consistently detected in greater numbers.

Time point reported: blood at routine non-recurrence follow-up after resection. Unsorted tumor, nontumor lung tissue or cryopreserved PBMC supplied the whole RNA. As concerns this clonotype: The antigen remains unidentified.

Notes on the study in general: Blood contained ubiquitous expanded tumor TCRs more at resection than at follow-up.

CDR1 and CDR2 (germline): SQVTM, ANQGSEA. The CDR3 is made up of 15 amino acids. The V end was cut by 3 bases, the J end by 4 bases, with 18 bases between. TCRdb re-called the 5' RACE reads with MiXCR, one entry per CDR3 protein. The top ten hold over 25% of the sample, which has roughly 30,000 distinct CDR3 sequences, around 9.3% seen once. The chain combines TRBV29-1 with TRBJ1-2, with D hard to call. The specimen was PBMCs, collected at follow-up. The receptor's source is a female donor with early-stage non-small cell lung cancer. The CDR3 protein is CSVEAREPKGYGYTF. The CDR3 coding sequence is TGCAGCGTTGAGGCCCGGGAACCAAAAGGCTATGGCTACACCTTC.